Presented here are 23 T cell receptor beta chains from one specimen sequenced in a study of cytomegalovirus exposure and HLA in healthy donors (dated by TCRdb to 2016 to 2017). The protocol used for the library was the immunoSEQ multiplex PCR assay. For the multiplex PCR, a mixture combining 60 forward primers for TCR Vbeta segments and 13 reverse primers for TCR Jbeta segments was used. In TCRdb, the immuneACCESS table is reduced to in-frame sequences with V and J assigned. These tables do not hold every clone; where another copy was compared, an unresolved V gene accounts for under half, and the others remain unexplained. The sample profile shows about 72,000 clones; about four fifths of them were found once. Of the sample, over 1.5% falls within the top ten clones. Specimen: PBMCs. The receptor source for this set is a man in his late teens or twenties in good health and CMV-seronegative.

The chain couples TRBV2 to TRBJ2-5, with D unresolved. Trimming left V 5 bases short and J 2 bases short, with 12 bases between. From germline, CDR1 is SNHLY and CDR2 FYNNEI. The CDR3 covers 14 residues. The CDR3 is CASSPEAVQETQYF. The CDR3 nucleotides read TGTGCCAGCAGTCCAGAGGCAGTTCAAGAGACCCAGTACTTC.

This sequence joins TRBV2 and TRBJ2-5; 8 bases agree with TRBD1. Germline values: CDR1 SNHLY, CDR2 FYNNEI. CDR3 length: 14 residues. V lost 6 bases, J lost 2 bases, and 5 bases stayed unmatched. The CDR3 spells CASRPRTGQETQYF. In DNA form, the CDR3 reads TGTGCCAGCAGACCCAGGACAGGGCAAGAGACCCAGTACTTC.

The chain recombines TRBV19 with TRBJ1-1; D is possibly TRBD1 (6 bases). This CDR3 comprises 14 residues. Germline CDR1 reads LNHDA; CDR2 reads SQIVND (reference sequence). Trimming removed 3 bases from V and 6 bases from J, with 14 bases in between. CDR3 DNA: TGTGCCAGTAGTATTAGGGGGTTTGTCGCTGAAGCTTTCTTT. Translating gives CASSIRGFVAEAFF.

The V gene is TRBV4-1, the J gene TRBJ1-1; no firm D call. V was trimmed by 1 base and J by 0 bases, leaving 3 bases between them. Germline lookup yields CDR1 MGHRA and CDR2 YSYEKL. CDR3 length: 13 residues. The CDR3: CASSQVVNTEAFF. For the CDR3, the DNA is TGCGCCAGCAGCCAAGTCGTGAACACTGAAGCTTTCTTT.

The chain uses TRBV27 and TRBJ1-2; 9 bases map to TRBD1. The CDR3 extends over 13 amino acids. Germline-derived CDR1 and CDR2 are MNHEY and SMNVEV (reference sequence). CDR3 loop: CVSRTGEDYGYTF. The CDR3 coding sequence is TGTGTCTCACGGACAGGGGAGGACTATGGCTACACCTTC.

The J gene is TRBJ1-4, the V gene TRBV5-8; weak D call: TRBD1 (5 bases). Looked up from germline, CDR1 is SGHTS and CDR2 is YDEGEE. The CDR3 has 17 residues. Trimming took 0 bases from V and 3 from J, leaving 15 bases between them. The CDR3 sequence is CASSLAGSSQSNEKLFF. The CDR3 DNA is TGTGCCAGCAGCTTGGCAGGGTCTTCACAGTCTAATGAAAAACTGTTTTTT.

V gene TRBV6-5 combines with J gene TRBJ2-1, with TRBD2 matching 7 bases. The length of the CDR3 is 15 residues. In germline, CDR1 is MNHEY, CDR2 SVGAGI. Germline trimming cut 6 bases from V and 0 bases from J; bases unmatched to any gene: 5. CDR3 bases: TGTGCCAGCAGGACCCGGACTAGCTCCTACAATGAGCAGTTCTTC. It translates to CASRTRTSSYNEQFF.

The count of this clone is one. This rearrangement joins TRBV19 to TRBJ1-2; D call uncertain. The V end lost 5 bases, the J end lost 5 bases, and 18 bases lay between the germline ends. Per the germline V gene, CDR1 is LNHDA and CDR2 is SQIVND (reference sequence). The CDR3 contains 15 residues. CDR3 sequence: CASSVGLPDHYGYTF. The CDR3 nucleotides read TGTGCCAGTAGTGTCGGACTTCCAGACCATTATGGCTACACCTTC.

The chain is built from TRBV5-4 and TRBJ1-2; 7 bases agree with TRBD1. The CDR3 loop spans 18 amino acids. From germline, CDR1 is SGHNT and CDR2 YYREEE (reference sequence). Losses at the gene ends were 2 bases for V and 6 bases for J; bases not matched to a gene: 19. Here the CDR3 DNA reads TGTGCCAGCAGCTTTAAACAGGGGTGGAATCCCTTGGCCCATGGCTACACCTTC. Its protein is CASSFKQGWNPLAHGYTF.

The rearrangement uses TRBV11-2 and TRBJ1-3; D not certain. This CDR3 contains 15 residues. V shed 0 bases and J shed 0 bases, with 6 bases lying between them. CDR1 is SGHAT, CDR2 FQNNGV, per germline. CDR3 sequence reads: CASSLELSSGNTIYF. The CDR3 nucleotides are TGTGCCAGCAGCTTAGAGTTGAGCTCTGGAAACACCATATATTTT.

The V call is TRBV7-8, the J call TRBJ1-2; 7 nucleotides line up with TRBD1. The CDR3 spans 18 residues. Trimming cost V 5 bases and J 0 bases; bases outside gene matches: 15. The germline V gene encodes CDR1 SGHVS and CDR2 FQNEAQ. Here the CDR3 DNA reads TGTGCCAGCAGCCCCCTAATCCCGGGACAGATTACTAACTATGGCTACACCTTC. Encoded protein: CASSPLIPGQITNYGYTF.

The rearrangement links TRBV19 to TRBJ2-2; possibly TRBD1 for D (6 bases). Germline CDR1 LNHDA, CDR2 SQIVND (reference sequence). With 6 bases removed from V and 1 base from J, the gap between germline ends came to 15 bases. CDR3 size: 16 residues. This CDR3 is CASRSQGKMNTGELFF. CDR3 nucleotides: TGTGCCAGTAGATCACAGGGAAAAATGAACACCGGGGAGCTGTTTTTT.

The chain carries TRBV9 and TRBJ2-7, with 8 bases that match TRBD2. Germline CDR1 and CDR2: SGDLS and YYNGEE. The J segment lost 2 bases and the V segment lost 4 bases, leaving 11 bases of the junction unmatched. There are 16 residues in the CDR3. CDR3 region: CASSPYSTSGPYEQYF. DNA for the CDR3: TGTGCCAGCAGCCCTTACTCCACTAGCGGTCCCTACGAGCAGTACTTC.

The chain joins TRBV5-1 to TRBJ2-1, with 8 positions matching TRBD1. The CDR3 sequence is 16 residues long. CDR1 is SGHRS, CDR2 YFSETQ, per germline. J gave up 4 bases and V 0 bases, and 6 bases lay outside the gene matches. CDR3 DNA: TGCGCCAGCAGCTTGGTGTCCGGACAGGGATACAATGAGCAGTTCTTC. Translation: CASSLVSGQGYNEQFF.

J is TRBJ2-5 and V is TRBV10-3, with 7 positions matching TRBD1. CDR1 ENHRY and CDR2 SYGVKD come from the germline V gene. Trimming took 3 bases from V and 11 from J; bases not matched to a gene: 6. The CDR3 totals 12 residues. DNA of the CDR3: TGTGCCATCAGTGATAGGGGGCGAGAGCAGTACTTC. Protein sequence: CAISDRGREQYF.

The chain uses TRBV4-1 and TRBJ1-1; 9 bases are shared with TRBD1. Per germline, CDR1 MGHRA and CDR2 YSYEKL. The CDR3 loop spans 16 amino acids. The V segment lost 0 bases and the J segment 10 bases; nucleotides outside the gene matches: 12. CDR3 in amino acids: CASSQDTGGLVGVAFF. The CDR3, as DNA: TGCGCCAGCAGCCAAGATACAGGGGGCCTTGTAGGGGTAGCTTTCTTT.

The rearrangement joins TRBV28 to TRBJ2-7; weak D call: TRBD1 (5 bases). In germline, CDR1 is MDHEN, CDR2 SYDVKM. The CDR3 runs to 13 residues. Trimming left V 3 bases short and J 4 bases short, with 10 bases between. CDR3 in DNA: TGTGCCAGCAGTTTTTTCCAGGGATACGAGCAGTACTTC. It yields the protein CASSFFQGYEQYF. The variable domain in full, completed from reference TRBV28 and TRBJ2-7, reads DVKVTQSSRYLVKRTGEKVFLECVQDMDHENMFWYRQDPGLGLRLIYFSYDVKMKEKGDIPEGYSVSREKKERFSLILESASTNQTSMYLCASSFFQGYEQYFGPGTRLTVT.

The CDR3 reads CAIEKRGQETQYF. CDR3 in DNA: TGTGCCATCGAGAAGCGGGGCCAAGAGACCCAGTACTTC. The rearrangement joins TRBV7-9 to TRBJ2-5; 7 nucleotides line up with TRBD2. CDR1 and CDR2 (germline): SEHNR, FQNEAQ (reference sequence). V shed 10 bases and J 1 base; nucleotides not matched to a gene: 6. The CDR3 loop spans 13 amino acids.

This chain joins TRBV18 and TRBJ2-7; D unresolved. Trimming took off 6 bases at V and 1 base at J, with 13 bases between the two ends. Germline CDR1 and CDR2: KGHSH and LQKENI. CDR3 length: 14 amino acids. CDR3 bases: TGTGCCAGCTCGCCTCCCAGCGCTTCCTACGAGCAGTACTTC. It is translated as CASSPPSASYEQYF.

J is TRBJ2-1 and V is TRBV7-2; the match to TRBD2 covers 7 bases. The CDR3 is 15 residues long. With V trimmed by 5 bases and J by 0 bases, 4 bases remained unmatched. Germline V gene data show CDR1 as SGHTA and CDR2 as FQGNSA. CDR3 residues: CASSRDYLSYNEQFF. The CDR3 nucleotides are TGTGCCAGCAGCCGGGACTACCTCTCCTACAATGAGCAGTTCTTC.

This clone came up a few times. V is TRBV7-3 and J is TRBJ1-1; possibly TRBD1 for D (5 bases). Germline CDR1 SGHTA, CDR2 FQGTGA. CDR3 length: 13 residues. Deletions cut 5 bases from V and 4 bases from J, with 11 bases between. The CDR3 sequence: CASSRAGITEAFF. The CDR3 nucleotides read TGTGCCAGCAGCCGAGCAGGGATCACTGAAGCTTTCTTT.

The gene calls are TRBV28 and TRBJ2-7; D is uncertain. The CDR3 spans 13 residues. V was trimmed by 3 bases and J by 6 bases, leaving 12 bases between them. Germline loops: CDR1 MDHEN, CDR2 SYDVKM. DNA for the CDR3: TGTGCCAGCAGTTTGGGCCCCTGGCGCGAGCAGTACTTC. Its protein product is CASSLGPWREQYF. Supplemented by reference TRBV28 and TRBJ2-7, the full variable domain reads DVKVTQSSRYLVKRTGEKVFLECVQDMDHENMFWYRQDPGLGLRLIYFSYDVKMKEKGDIPEGYSVSREKKERFSLILESASTNQTSMYLCASSLGPWREQYFGPGTRLTVT.

The rearrangement uses TRBV30 and TRBJ2-7; D perhaps matches TRBD1 (5 bases). The CDR3 spans 13 residues. V lost 4 bases and J 2 bases, leaving 12 bases between the germline ends. Germline assignment: CDR1 GTSNPN and CDR2 SVGIG (reference sequence). CDR3 nucleotides: TGTGCCTGGAACGAAGGACACACCTACGAGCAGTACTTC. It is translated as CAWNEGHTYEQYF.